This TCR beta chain appears in the sequencing data of a study of blood T cell repertoires in COVID-19 (dated by TCRdb to 2018 to 2021). Regarding the research as a whole: The collaborator samples originated in the United States, Italy and Spain and spanned the acute and convalescent phases of COVID-19. The prospective study material was composed of cDNA or gDNA derived from T cells, B-cell-depleted T cells, or PBMCs. Deeply sampled blood TCRbeta repertoires from subjects exposed to, actively infected with, or recovered from COVID-19 were included in the dataset. The repertoires were released in a freely available public database intended as a resource for research on the immune response to SARS-CoV-2. Samples were obtained from the ongoing ImmuneRACE study (first 160 participants) and from 1,000 to 1,500 subjects provided by 6 global collaborators. A de-identified subject ID, COVID-19 status, age in years and sex were almost always included in the sample metadata. HLA class I and class II types, where available, came from metadata supplied by the sample provider rather than from assay-based typing. The paper's findings and limits, for the study overall: Clinical and demographic metadata were provided uncurated, with the amount varying by source and participant.

Notes on this clone: No antigen is known for it. Base qualities are not at hand, and no much larger clone is one base apart.

The immunoSEQ Assay, a bias-controlled multiplex PCR, was used to amplify TCRbeta CDR3 regions from genomic DNA. The original pipeline was this. Nucleated cell counts per sample were estimated from amplification of reference gene primers within the assay. To quantify the absolute abundance of each unique TCRbeta CDR3 rearrangement, sequence reads were collapsed and filtered. For each sample, productive Simpson clonality was calculated by taking the square root of Simpson's diversity index across productive rearrangements. TCRdb retrieved this table from immuneACCESS and kept in-frame rearrangements only. Not all clones are present; in checked studies, unresolved V genes account for under half, and no reason is known for the remainder. That table supplies the V and J calls and clone size; D and trimming were determined from the DNA. The sample has around 150,000 clones on record, 75% to 90% of them singletons. The ten largest account for around 2.1% of the sample.

Collaborating institutions collected whole blood in K2EDTA tubes following their own protocols. For TCRbeta analysis, collaborators shipped samples as frozen whole blood, isolated PBMCs, or DNA extracted from either of those sample types. This TCR derives from a man between 65 and 85 years old with acute or convalescent COVID-19. Material: peripheral blood.

At the DNA level, the sequence is TGCGCCAGCAGCCGCACAGGGGTAGAGGACTCCTACGAGCAGTACTTC. The encoded protein is CASSRTGVEDSYEQYF. Recombination linked TRBV5-1 to TRBJ2-7; 7 central bases correspond to TRBD1. CDR1 and CDR2 are read off the germline V gene as SGHRS and YFSETQ. Taken from cysteine to phenylalanine, the CDR3 has 16 residues. Of all the DNA, just the CDR3 is kept, 48 bases in frame from base 1. From V the trimming removes 4 bases and from J it removes 0 bases, while the gene matches leave 10 bases of the junction unaccounted for.